A single T cell receptor beta chain is shown here with its context. Its antigen remains undetermined. It has no much larger one-base neighbor in the sample; base qualities were not kept. The library was built by means of the immunoSEQ multiplex PCR assay. T cell repertoires were profiled by deep sequencing of rearranged TCR beta loci, alongside multiparametric flow cytometry. TCRdb obtained this table from immuneACCESS and retained in-frame rearrangements with V and J assigned. These tables miss some clones; where compared with another copy, unresolved V genes account for less than half of the shortfall, and the remainder is unexplained. Across this sample there are 70,000 to 95,000 clones, with 83% seen only once. The leading ten clones occupy approximately 1.4% of the sample. From its cysteine to its phenylalanine, the CDR3 spans 17 amino acids. Only CDR3 DNA remains: 51 bases, in frame from the first base. Relative to germline, V is missing 1 base and J is missing 3 bases, with 7 bases of the junction outside any gene match. Via the germline V gene, CDR1 is SGHRS and CDR2 YFSETQ.

The data were taken from a study of lymphopenia after photon versus proton radiotherapy (dated by TCRdb to the late 2010s). Regarding the study in general: In patients with gastrointestinal tumors who developed high-grade lymphopenia, the study compared the immunological effects of photon radiation therapy with those of proton radiation therapy. The cohort comprised 20 patients with gastrointestinal tumors who received either photon or proton therapy and then developed lymphopenia. The goal of the study was to describe how the two radiation modalities differ in their effects on the immune system.

The full study reports these points: The survival association was assessed only in patients who died, and the authors presented better survival with proton therapy as a possibility rather than a demonstrated result. Proton-treated patients stayed relatively stable during treatment, while photon-treated patients lost naive T cells and TCR diversity and gained effector/memory populations. Across the cohort, an inverse correlation was found between a larger post-nadir drop in TCR diversity and overall survival time among patients who died. After the lymphocyte count nadir, oligoclonal expansion, especially of CD8+ Temra cells, was observed in photon-treated repertoires, and the drop in diversity was driven by this expansion.

The chain uses TRBV5-1 and TRBJ2-2; 9 junctional bases match TRBD2. This receptor was taken from a man between 60 and 75 years old with pancreatic cancer. The starting material was peripheral blood, obtained from a patient treated with proton-based radiotherapy. The CDR3 region: CASSLMVSGRYTGELFF. The nucleotide sequence is given as TGCGCCAGCAGCTTGATGGTTAGCGGGAGATACACCGGGGAGCTGTTTTTT. With the rest looked up from the reference TRBV5-1 and TRBJ2-2 genes rather than sequenced, the full variable domain is KAGVTQTPRYLIKTRGQQVTLSCSPISGHRSVSWYQQTPGQGLQFLFEYFSETQRNKGNFPGRFSGRQFSNSRSEMNVSTLELGDSALYLCASSLMVSGRYTGELFFGEGSRLTVL.